What follows are 27 T cell receptor beta chains derived from one specimen sequenced in a study of PD-1 and CTLA-4 blockade in melanoma. Generated by immunoSEQ multiplex PCR, the TCRdb table keeps only in-frame clones and is missing some. The repertoire holds almost 30,000 clones, approximately 88% seen once, with around 8.5% in the top ten. The input for sequencing was CD8+ T cells from peripheral blood, taken before anti-PD-1 treatment. These receptors came from a human donor with melanoma.

The V and J genes are TRBV10-3 and TRBJ2-7, with a tentative D call TRBD2 (5 bases). The germline V gene has CDR1 ENHRY and CDR2 SYGVKD. This CDR3 has 14 residues. The V gene lost 2 bases and the J gene lost 5 bases, with 13 bases spanning the gap. Here the CDR3 reads CAISEGLGLDEQYF. As DNA, the CDR3 is TGTGCCATCAGTGAGGGACTGGGTTTGGACGAGCAGTACTTC.

V is TRBV7-8 and J is TRBJ2-3; tentative D call: TRBD2 (5 bases). Trimming cost V 5 bases and J 0 bases, with 9 bases left between them. This CDR3 comprises 14 residues. Germline V lookup: CDR1 SGHVS, CDR2 FQNEAQ. The CDR3 spells CASSEGSSTDTQYF. The CDR3 DNA reads TGTGCCAGCAGCGAGGGCTCTAGCACAGATACGCAGTATTTT.

The chain carries TRBV4-1 and TRBJ2-2, with D unresolved. The CDR3 extends over 14 amino acids. The germline gives CDR1 MGHRA, CDR2 YSYEKL. The V and J ends lost 5 bases and 3 bases respectively, with 10 bases between them. CDR3 in DNA: TGCGCCAGCAGCTTCTTTAGGGACACCGGGGAGCTGTTTTTT. Encoded protein: CASSFFRDTGELFF.

The rearrangement uses TRBV19 and TRBJ2-1, with a possible D match to TRBD2 (5 bases). V lost 4 bases, J lost 0 bases, and 10 bases lay in between. Looked up from germline, CDR1 is LNHDA and CDR2 is SQIVND (reference sequence). The CDR3 is made up of 15 amino acids. The CDR3 DNA follows: TGTGCCAGTAGTAAAGCGGAATACTCCTACAATGAGCAGTTCTTC. The encoded protein is CASSKAEYSYNEQFF.

The chain combines TRBV15 with TRBJ2-5, with TRBD2 as a possible D gene (7 bases). Trimming took 3 bases from V and 2 from J, leaving 13 bases between them. CDR3 length: 15 residues. Looked up from germline, CDR1 is LNHNV and CDR2 is YYDKDF (reference sequence). CDR3 in DNA: TGTGCCACCAGCAGGAGGGGGGAGGGTCAAGAGACCCAGTACTTC. Residues: CATSRRGEGQETQYF.

CDR3 sequence: CATVGHAQETQYF. CDR3 sequence (DNA): TGTGCCACTGTGGGACATGCACAAGAGACCCAGTACTTC. The chain employs TRBV27 and TRBJ2-5; a weak D match, TRBD1 (6 bases). The CDR3 totals 13 residues. Trimming stripped 10 bases from V and 2 bases from J, with 14 bases between. Germline CDR1 and CDR2: MNHEY and SMNVEV (reference sequence).

V is TRBV27 and J is TRBJ2-7; no clear D gene. This CDR3 spans 16 amino acids. V was trimmed by 5 bases and J by 0 bases, leaving 17 bases between them. Germline V gives CDR1 MNHEY, CDR2 SMNVEV (reference sequence). The CDR3 loop is CASSPPAAASSYEQYF. As DNA, the CDR3 is TGTGCCAGCAGTCCCCCCGCAGCCGCGAGCTCCTACGAGCAGTACTTC.

The CDR3 bases are TGTGCCAGCAGTGCCCCCCCGTCAGATACGCAGTATTTT. It translates to CASSAPPSDTQYF. The chain employs TRBV12-3 or TRBV12-4 and TRBJ2-3; D is unresolved. This CDR3 has 13 amino acids. The ends were cut back, 5 bases at V and 4 bases at J, with 10 bases in the middle.

The gene calls are TRBV5-6 and TRBJ1-2; D ambiguous. This CDR3 is built from 12 residues. The ends were cut back, 0 bases at V and 7 bases at J, with 7 bases in the middle. Germline V gene sequence: CDR1 SGHDT, CDR2 YYEEEE. CDR3 sequence: CASSLASSGYTF. The CDR3 DNA is TGTGCCAGCAGCTTGGCCTCGAGTGGCTACACCTTC.

V gene TRBV30 combines with J gene TRBJ1-1; D unclear. This CDR3 has 12 amino acids. Trimming removed 4 bases at V and 4 bases at J, with 10 bases between. Germline lookup yields CDR1 GTSNPN and CDR2 SVGIG (reference sequence). The CDR3 is CAWTSESTEAFF. CDR3 nucleotides: TGTGCCTGGACCTCCGAAAGCACTGAAGCTTTCTTT.

The genes are TRBV5-6 and TRBJ2-3; tentative D call: TRBD2 (5 bases). The CDR3 loop spans 15 amino acids. The germline V gene encodes CDR1 SGHDT and CDR2 YYEEEE. V was cut by 4 bases and J by 0 bases, with 12 bases left in between. In DNA form, the CDR3 reads TGTGCCAGCAGCGGAGGACCATCTAGCACAGATACGCAGTATTTT. Translating gives CASSGGPSSTDTQYF.

The chain combines TRBV10-2 with TRBJ1-4, with a tentative D call TRBD1 (5 bases). Trimming cost V 3 bases and J 8 bases, with 19 bases left between them. Germline CDR1 and CDR2: WSHSY and SAAADI. The CDR3 totals 16 residues. The CDR3, as DNA: TGCGCCAGCAGTGAAGGCAGGGAGACAGTTCGAGAAAAACTGTTTTTT. It yields the protein CASSEGRETVREKLFF.

The chain uses TRBV5-6 and TRBJ1-1; no clear D gene. Trimming took 2 bases from V and 1 from J, leaving 6 bases between them. Germline assignment: CDR1 SGHDT and CDR2 YYEEEE. The CDR3 runs to 13 residues. In nucleotides, the CDR3 is TGTGCCAGCAGCTTTGGTGCGAACACTGAAGCTTTCTTT. Protein product: CASSFGANTEAFF.

The chain is built from TRBV28 and TRBJ1-4; D possibly corresponds to TRBD1 (5 bases). The CDR3 consists of 18 residues. The germline V gene has CDR1 MDHEN and CDR2 SYDVKM. V was pared by 3 bases and J by 0 bases, with 17 bases between. In DNA form, the CDR3 reads TGTGCCAGCAGTTTTTACAGTACCGGGGCCGCAACTAATGAAAAACTGTTTTTT. Translating gives CASSFYSTGAATNEKLFF.

The chain carries TRBV7-8 and TRBJ1-1, with D uncertain. Per germline, CDR1 SGHVS and CDR2 FQNEAQ. The CDR3 is made up of 15 amino acids. The V and J ends lost 5 bases and 1 base respectively, with 14 bases between them. The CDR3, as DNA: TGTGCCAGCAGCCATGACGTAGAGAAGAACACTGAAGCTTTCTTT. Its translation is CASSHDVEKNTEAFF. The full variable domain, its missing parts supplied by reference TRBV7-8 and TRBJ1-1, is GAGVSQSPRYKVAKRGQDVALRCDPISGHVSLFWYQQALGQGPEFLTYFQNEAQLDKSGLPSDRFFAERPEGSVSTLKIQRTQQEDSAVYLCASSHDVEKNTEAFFGQGTRLTVV.

The V call is TRBV4-1, the J call TRBJ1-1; no clear D gene. Germline V gives CDR1 MGHRA, CDR2 YSYEKL. V lost 3 bases and J 2 bases, leaving 16 bases between the germline ends. This CDR3 contains 16 residues. The CDR3 DNA reads as TGCGCCAGCAGCCAGTATACAGCGGCCCTAAACACTGAAGCTTTCTTT. It yields the protein CASSQYTAALNTEAFF.

The chain combines TRBV30 with TRBJ2-1; TRBD2 might be the D (6 bases). The CDR3 sequence is 12 residues long. Germline assignment: CDR1 GTSNPN and CDR2 SVGIG (reference sequence). CDR3 region: CALQAGRPGWFF. CDR3 DNA: TGTGCTCTCCAGGCGGGGAGGCCCGGGTGGTTCTTC.

This chain links TRBV7-2 with TRBJ2-4; D may correspond to TRBD1 or TRBD2 (7 bases each). Trimming shortened V by 5 bases and J by 8 bases, and 19 bases separated the two germline ends. Germline CDR1 reads SGHTA; CDR2 reads FQGNSA. CDR3 length: 15 residues. The CDR3 protein is CASSQAVQGGDIQYF. As DNA, the CDR3 is TGTGCCAGCAGCCAAGCGGTGCAGGGGGGGGACATTCAGTACTTC.

This chain connects TRBV27 to TRBJ2-1; D not certain. This CDR3 spans 15 amino acids. Per the germline V gene, CDR1 is MNHEY and CDR2 is SMNVEV (reference sequence). The V end lost 3 bases, the J end lost 8 bases, and 17 bases lay between the germline ends. The DNA of the CDR3 is TGTGCCAGCAGTTTGTCACAGTCTATGTGGGATGAGCAGTTCTTC. This codes for CASSLSQSMWDEQFF.

This clone was recorded once. The rearrangement joins TRBV9 to TRBJ1-4; D is ambiguous. Germline-derived CDR1 and CDR2 are SGDLS and YYNGEE. The V end lost 0 bases, the J end lost 5 bases, and 11 bases lay between the germline ends. The CDR3 has 15 amino acids. CDR3 coding DNA: TGTGCCAGCAGCGTAGGGGGAAGGGAGAATGAAAAACTGTTTTTT. Encoded protein: CASSVGGRENEKLFF.

V is TRBV24-1 and J is TRBJ2-1, with a possible D match to TRBD2 (5 bases). The V end was cut by 4 bases, the J end by 0 bases, with 9 bases between. The CDR3 length is 15 residues. Germline V gene lookup returns CDR1 KGHDR and CDR2 SFDVKD. CDR3: CATSDGVPSYNEQFF. The CDR3 DNA reads as TGTGCCACCAGTGACGGGGTCCCCTCCTACAATGAGCAGTTCTTC.

The chain uses TRBV11-3 and TRBJ2-2; the D is unclear. The CDR3 totals 16 residues. Germline CDR1 is SGHNT and CDR2 is YENEEA. V was clipped by 2 bases and J by 3 bases, with 13 bases between them. The CDR3 region is CASSLTSVGYTGELFF. Written as DNA, the CDR3 is TGTGCCAGCAGCTTAACCTCCGTGGGATACACCGGGGAGCTGTTTTTT. Full variable domain (missing parts from reference TRBV11-3 and TRBJ2-2): EAGVVQSPRYKIIEKKQPVAFWCNPISGHNTLYWYLQNLGQGPELLIRYENEEAVDDSQLPKDRFSAERLKGVDSTLKIQPAELGDSAVYLCASSLTSVGYTGELFFGEGSRLTVL.

This chain uses TRBV6-4 with TRBJ1-1; possible D gene TRBD1, 6 bases. The ends were cut back, 8 bases at V and 5 bases at J, with 21 bases in the middle. Germline lookup yields CDR1 MRHNA and CDR2 SNTAGT. The length of the CDR3 is 15 residues. DNA for the CDR3: TGTGCCAGCGTGGGGGGCGGACACCCGCGGACTGAAGCTTTCTTT. The encoded protein is CASVGGGHPRTEAFF.

Only one count was recorded for this clone. The genes are TRBV6-5 and TRBJ1-1, with D possibly TRBD1 on 5 matching bases. Deletions cut 5 bases from V and 6 bases from J, with 16 bases between. This CDR3 has 14 residues. Germline V gene data show CDR1 as MNHEY and CDR2 as SVGAGI. CDR3 in amino acids: CASSQTSGFPEAFF. CDR3 sequence (DNA): TGTGCCAGCAGTCAGACTTCAGGGTTCCCTGAAGCTTTCTTT.

The J gene is TRBJ1-2, the V gene TRBV2, with D possibly being TRBD1 (5 bases). The CDR3 is 14 amino acids. The ends were cut back, 5 bases at V and 2 bases at J, with 12 bases in the middle. Germline V CDR1 and CDR2: SNHLY, FYNNEI. CDR3 amino acids: CASSNGTANYGYTF. As DNA, the CDR3 is TGTGCCAGCAGTAATGGGACGGCGAACTATGGCTACACCTTC.

This clone was counted once. The gene calls are TRBV28 and TRBJ2-7; D remains ambiguous. V was trimmed by 4 bases and J by 7 bases, leaving 11 bases between them. The germline CDR1 and CDR2 sequences are MDHEN and SYDVKM. This CDR3 is 12 amino acids long. The DNA of the CDR3 is TGTGCCAGCAGTTCCAGTTTGAGGGAGCAGTACTTC. This codes for CASSSSLREQYF.

The rearrangement links TRBV7-9 to TRBJ1-2; a possible D gene is TRBD1 (5 bases). The CDR3 sequence is 15 residues long. Trimming cost V 1 base and J 0 bases, with 9 bases left between them. The V gene's germline CDR1 is SEHNR and CDR2 FQNEAQ (reference sequence). Written as DNA, the CDR3 is TGTGCCAGCAGCTTAGACGGGGGTACTAACTATGGCTACACCTTC. As protein: CASSLDGGTNYGYTF.